A single sample is the source of the 5 T cell receptor beta chains below, sequenced in a study of CD8 T cells in Susac syndrome. Random hexamers were used to reverse transcribe the RNA input (roughly 0.5 to 1 ug). One entry per CDR3 protein results from TCRdb running MiXCR on the immunoSEQ multiplex PCR reads. The repertoire holds about 280,000 distinct CDR3 sequences, with roughly 84% as singletons. Sequencing used CD8+ T cells from PBMCs. These receptors were collected from a human donor with multiple sclerosis.

CDR3 protein: CASSYERGEGFSPLHF. The DNA of the CDR3 is TGTGCCAGCAGTTACGAAAGGGGAGAGGGCTTTTCACCCCTCCACTTT. The rearrangement uses TRBV6-5 and TRBJ1-6, with D possibly matching TRBD1 (5 bases). This CDR3 is 16 amino acids long. Germline V gene sequence: CDR1 MNHEY, CDR2 SVGAGI. Deletions cut 2 bases from V and 9 bases from J, with 17 bases between.

In this sample, this clonotype turned up a few times. V is TRBV4-2 and J is TRBJ2-7; tentatively, D is TRBD2 (6 bases). V was clipped by 2 bases and J by 1 base, with 9 bases between them. Germline V gene sequence: CDR1 LGHNA, CDR2 YNFKEQ. There are 14 residues in the CDR3. This chain's CDR3 is CASSQYSGSYEQYF. The CDR3 DNA sequence: TGTGCCAGCAGCCAATATAGCGGTTCCTACGAGCAGTACTTC.

V is TRBV9 and J is TRBJ2-2; 7 bases agree with TRBD2. Germline CDR1 reads SGDLS; CDR2 reads YYNGEE. The CDR3 length is 19 residues. J gave up 6 bases and V 0 bases, and 17 bases lay outside the gene matches. The CDR3 spells CASSVAWGGIEGVPGELFF. Here the CDR3 DNA reads TGTGCCAGCAGCGTAGCTTGGGGAGGGATAGAGGGAGTACCCGGGGAGCTGTTTTTT.

The chain is built from TRBV29-1 and TRBJ2-1; 8 nucleotides line up with TRBD2. Germline CDR1 is SQVTM and CDR2 is ANQGSEA. J was trimmed by 7 bases and V by 3 bases; bases with no gene match: 2. This CDR3 region has 12 residues. The CDR3 DNA reads TGCAGCGTTGAGGCTAGCGGGAATGAGCAGTTCTTC. Protein: CSVEASGNEQFF.

The genes are TRBV9 and TRBJ1-2; 10 nucleotides line up with TRBD1. The V gene end was trimmed by 5 bases and the J gene end by 7 bases; junction bases not matched to a gene: 8. Germline V CDR1 and CDR2: SGDLS, YYNGEE. The CDR3 has 14 amino acids. CDR3 protein: CASRLGQGGSGYTF. For the CDR3, the DNA is TGTGCCAGCAGGCTTGGACAGGGGGGCTCTGGCTACACCTTC.